Here is one T cell receptor beta chain with its context. The entry originates in a study of T cell changes during pregnancy in multiple sclerosis. TCRdb keeps only in-frame clones here, not all; method: immunoSEQ multiplex PCR. The repertoire holds some 40,000 clones, with 91% as singletons. CDR3 length: 17 amino acids. V was cut by 0 bases and J by 5 bases, with 18 bases left in between. Germline V lookup: CDR1 SGHNT, CDR2 YYREEE (reference sequence). The gene calls are TRBV5-4 and TRBJ2-1, with D maybe TRBD1 (6 bases). The clonotype was recovered from a female donor in good health, enrolled as a control in a pregnancy study. Sequencing used CD4+ T cells from peripheral blood mononuclear cells, obtained in the third trimester of pregnancy. CDR3 coding DNA: TGTGCCAGCAGCTTGGCCTGGGGGCCAGTAGTCGACAATGAGCAGTTCTTC. This gives the protein CASSLAWGPVVDNEQFF.